Each of the 3 T cell receptor beta chains below was sequenced from the same sample in a study of CD8+CD57+ T cells in acquired aplastic anemia. TCR beta VDJ combinations and CDR3 sequences were profiled from genomic DNA. TCRdb reprocessed the reads with MiXCR, giving one entry per CDR3 protein. The table has hundreds of thousands of distinct CDR3 sequences, 55% to 70% seen once. The specimen was sorted CD4+, CD8+, or CD8+CD57+ T cells (not recorded which) from PBMCs. All receptors come from a human donor in good health, serving as a control.

Here the CDR3 reads CASGLRDPNGCRQFF. CDR3 DNA: TGTGCCAGCGGCCTACGGGACCCAAATGGATGCCGACAGTTCTTC. The rearrangement joins TRBV9 to TRBJ2-1; tentatively, D is TRBD1 or TRBD2 (5 bases each). The CDR3 loop spans 15 amino acids. The germline V gene has CDR1 SGDLS and CDR2 YYNGEE. V was trimmed by 7 bases and J by 13 bases, leaving 27 bases between them.

The rearrangement links TRBV29-1 to TRBJ1-4; D possibly corresponds to TRBD1 (5 bases). The CDR3 covers 14 residues. V lost 3 bases and J 6 bases, leaving 14 bases between the germline ends. The germline gives CDR1 SQVTM, CDR2 ANQGSEA. The CDR3 coding sequence is TGCAGCGTTGAGGGGCCAGCCGTTTATGAAAAACTGTTTTTT. This encodes CSVEGPAVYEKLFF.

The chain couples TRBV19 to TRBJ1-3; maybe TRBD1 (5 bases). CDR3 length equals 17 residues. Germline values: CDR1 LNHDA, CDR2 SQIVND (reference sequence). V was shortened by 9 bases and J by 0 bases, with 21 bases between the two germline ends. CDR3 loop: CASTINPGPCSGNTIYF. The CDR3 DNA reads as TGTGCCAGCACTATAAATCCGGGACCGTGCTCTGGAAACACCATATATTTT.